One sample yielded the 20 T cell receptor beta chains listed below, sequenced in a study of a mutant IDH1 vaccine in newly diagnosed glioma (dated by TCRdb to about 2021). Reading the label with the study, this specimen's time point is: week 11, during vaccination. Each vaccine dose, consisting of 300 ug of a 20-mer mutant IDH1 peptide in Montanide, was administered subcutaneously with topical imiquimod. For these TCRs, the target antigens are not known. Library preparation used the immunoSEQ multiplex PCR assay. Drawn from immuneACCESS, this table holds only the in-frame rearrangements with V and J called that TCRdb kept. Clones are partly lost; checked studies trace under half to an unresolved V gene and leave the rest unexplained. In all, the sample holds some 120,000 clones, and roughly 75% of those were seen once. 5.5% of the sample goes to the ten largest clones. This specimen consisted of PBMCs, obtained from a glioma patient whose treatment included an IDH1 peptide vaccine. These receptor sequences come from a man aged 40-49 years with glioma.

V gene TRBV19 combines with J gene TRBJ1-1; no definite D call. From germline, CDR1 is LNHDA and CDR2 SQIVND (reference sequence). The V end lost 3 bases, the J end lost 0 bases, and 8 bases lay between the germline ends. The CDR3 sequence is 14 residues long. The CDR3 is CASSMPGLNTEAFF. The CDR3, as DNA: TGTGCCAGTAGTATGCCCGGACTGAACACTGAAGCTTTCTTT.

V usage is TRBV7-2 and J usage is TRBJ2-3; maybe TRBD1 (6 bases). Germline V gene data show CDR1 as SGHTA and CDR2 as FQGNSA. Trimming removed 3 bases from V and 8 bases from J, with 9 bases in between. CDR3 size: 12 residues. CDR3 sequence reads: CASSFEDSTQYF. As DNA, the CDR3 is TGTGCCAGCAGCTTTGAGGACAGTACGCAGTATTTT.

The V gene is TRBV5-1, the J gene TRBJ2-7, with D tentatively TRBD2 (6 bases). CDR1 SGHRS and CDR2 YFSETQ come from the germline V gene. The CDR3 runs 14 residues. The germline V and J ends were trimmed by 2 bases and 3 bases, with 12 bases remaining between them. CDR3 region: CASSLSTGSYEQYF. In nucleotides, the CDR3 is TGCGCCAGCAGCTTATCCACCGGGAGCTACGAGCAGTACTTC.

The chain joins TRBV6-6 to TRBJ1-4, with D unclear. This CDR3 spans 16 amino acids. V shed 2 bases and J shed 0 bases, with 10 bases lying between them. Germline V CDR1 and CDR2: MNHNY, SVGAGI (reference sequence). The CDR3 sequence: CASSYTLPATNEKLFF. CDR3 DNA: TGTGCCAGCAGTTACACCCTCCCTGCAACTAATGAAAAACTGTTTTTT.

This sequence joins TRBV5-6 and TRBJ2-1, with TRBD1 identical over 9 bases. Germline CDR1 and CDR2: SGHDT and YYEEEE. V shed 4 bases, J shed 0 bases, and the junction held 5 bases outside the gene matches. This CDR3 has 16 residues. CDR3 protein: CASSANRGLSYNEQFF. The CDR3 bases are TGTGCCAGCAGCGCCAACAGGGGGCTCTCCTACAATGAGCAGTTCTTC.

This sequence joins TRBV5-4 and TRBJ2-5, with TRBD1 matching over 10 bases. Trimming cost V 4 bases and J 9 bases; bases outside gene matches: 6. Germline values: CDR1 SGHNT, CDR2 YYREEE (reference sequence). CDR3 length: 13 residues. CDR3 sequence reads: CASSPGQGRAQYF. The CDR3 coding sequence is TGTGCCAGCAGCCCGGGACAGGGGAGGGCCCAGTACTTC.

The chain is built from TRBV15 and TRBJ2-5; D might be TRBD1 or TRBD2, each matching 6 bases. V was trimmed by 5 bases and J by 4 bases, leaving 20 bases between them. Germline V gene lookup returns CDR1 LNHNV and CDR2 YYDKDF (reference sequence). This CDR3 spans 16 amino acids. In nucleotides, the CDR3 is TGTGCCACCAGCGGACGGGGGCAGGGGATCTTAGAGACCCAGTACTTC. Translated: CATSGRGQGILETQYF.

Details on this clone: At one of its ends the junction is not consistent with the germline gene, which may arise from a read error. The chain combines TRBV7-7 with TRBJ2-5; no definite D call. Per the germline V gene, CDR1 is SSHAT and CDR2 is FNYEAQ (reference sequence). The CDR3 runs to 12 residues. In DNA form, the CDR3 reads TGTGCTAGCAGTCCGAACCAAGAGACCCAGTACTTC. This encodes CASSPNQETQYF.

CDR3 loop: CASSQDRQNTEAFF. The CDR3 region has the DNA TGCGCCAGCAGCCAAGACAGACAGAACACTGAAGCTTTCTTT. The gene calls are TRBV4-3 and TRBJ1-1; D uncertain. Germline loops: CDR1 LGHNA, CDR2 YSLEER. The germline V and J ends were trimmed by 0 bases and 1 base, with 6 bases remaining between them. The CDR3 extends over 14 amino acids.

With regard to this clone: The sample holds other DNA sequences that translate to the same CDR3. The CDR3, as DNA: TGCGCCAGCAGCCAAGCTCCGACAGGGTTGGATGAGCAGTTCTTC. Protein: CASSQAPTGLDEQFF. The V gene is TRBV4-3, the J gene TRBJ2-1; TRBD1 matches at 7 bases. The CDR3 contains 15 residues. Germline V CDR1 and CDR2: LGHNA, YSLEER. Losses at the gene ends were 1 base for V and 8 bases for J; bases not matched to a gene: 8.

Concerning this clone itself: Germline and junction disagree at one end, which may indicate a read error. This chain connects TRBV7-7 to TRBJ2-5; a weak D match, TRBD2 (6 bases). The CDR3 loop spans 15 amino acids. Germline CDR1 reads SSHAT; CDR2 reads FNYEAQ (reference sequence). The CDR3 DNA reads as TGTGCTAGCAGCTTAGGAGGGGTGTACCAAGAGACCCAGTACTTC. It codes for CASSLGGVYQETQYF.

This chain links TRBV19 with TRBJ1-1; D not resolved. Germline lookup yields CDR1 LNHDA and CDR2 SQIVND (reference sequence). V was trimmed by 4 bases and J by 6 bases, leaving 9 bases between them. There are 12 residues in the CDR3. CDR3 nucleotides: TGTGCCAGTAGTAGACCTACCTCTGAAGCTTTCTTT. Translated, it gives CASSRPTSEAFF.

For the CDR3, the DNA is TGTGCCAGCAGTGAATCTTACCCGAACACCGGGGAGCTGTTTTTT. It yields the protein CASSESYPNTGELFF. V usage is TRBV6-1 and J usage is TRBJ2-2; D is ambiguous. V lost 2 bases to trimming and J lost 0 bases, with 7 bases between them. Germline loops: CDR1 MNHNS, CDR2 SASEGT. The CDR3 is made up of 15 amino acids.

This clone was seen once. The chain employs TRBV4-3 and TRBJ2-5, with D uncertain. The J call is doubtful: the DNA matches TRBJ2-7 better. CDR3 length: 13 residues. In germline, CDR1 is LGHNA, CDR2 YSLEER. In DNA form, the CDR3 reads TGCGCCAGCAGCCAAGTCTTAGGTAACGAGCAGTACTTC. Translation: CASSQVLGNEQYF.

This clone was detected a few times. The rearrangement links TRBV18 to TRBJ2-1, with D possibly being TRBD2 (5 bases). Trimming removed 0 bases at V and 8 bases at J, with 5 bases between. CDR3 length: 12 residues. CDR1 is KGHSH and CDR2 is LQKENI in the germline V gene. DNA for the CDR3: TGTGCCAGCTCACCACCGAGGGATGAGCAGTTCTTC. Translating gives CASSPPRDEQFF.

J is TRBJ1-2 and V is TRBV19; no firm D call. The V gene lost 3 bases and the J gene lost 3 bases, with 8 bases spanning the gap. Germline CDR1 reads LNHDA; CDR2 reads SQIVND (reference sequence). This CDR3 spans 13 amino acids. DNA for the CDR3: TGTGCCAGTAGTATGCGGTCACACTATGGCTACACCTTC. This sequence encodes CASSMRSHYGYTF. Full variable domain (remainder filled in from reference TRBV19 and TRBJ1-2): DGGITQSPKYLFRKEGQNVTLSCEQNLNHDAMYWYRQDPGQGLRLIYYSQIVNDFQKGDIAEGYSVSREKKESFPLTVTSAQKNPTAFYLCASSMRSHYGYTFGSGTRLTVV.

The V call is TRBV7-2, the J call TRBJ2-1; no definite D call. This CDR3 has 15 residues. The ends were cut back, 2 bases at V and 0 bases at J, with 8 bases in the middle. The V gene's germline CDR1 is SGHTA and CDR2 FQGNSA. CDR3 loop: CASSLSTYSYNEQFF. CDR3 DNA: TGTGCCAGCAGCTTAAGCACTTACTCCTACAATGAGCAGTTCTTC.

The V gene is TRBV2, the J gene TRBJ2-2, with 7 bases aligning to TRBD1. Germline lookup yields CDR1 SNHLY and CDR2 FYNNEI. V gave up 6 bases and J gave up 6 bases; unmatched junction bases: 7. The CDR3 is 14 amino acids. The CDR3 spells CASRKDRIPGELFF. The CDR3 DNA reads as TGTGCCAGCAGAAAGGACAGGATCCCCGGGGAGCTGTTTTTT.

This clone has a handful of counts. The chain couples TRBV11-2 to TRBJ1-1, with TRBD1 matching 8 bases. CDR1 and CDR2 (germline): SGHAT, FQNNGV. The CDR3 totals 14 residues. Trimming at V came to 1 base and at J to 11 bases, leaving 9 bases not matched to a gene. CDR3 nucleotide sequence: TGTGCCAGCAGCTTAGGACAGGGGACTCGGTATGCTTTCTTT. Protein product: CASSLGQGTRYAFF.

This chain links TRBV5-3 with TRBJ2-5; D not resolved. TRBV5-3 qualifies as an ORF whose function is uncertain. CDR3 size: 16 residues. V was pared by 5 bases and J by 0 bases, with 17 bases between. The CDR3 coding sequence is TGTGCCAGAAGGCGGATCCGTACTTGGTACCAAGAGACCCAGTACTTC. Its translation: CARRRIRTWYQETQYF.